What follows are 30 T cell receptor beta chains derived from one specimen sequenced in a study of breast tumors, draining lymph nodes, adjacent tissues. The lymph nodes were axillary draining lymph nodes from breast cancer patients. MiXCR, applied by TCRdb to the multiplex PCR reads, yields one record per CDR3 protein. The sample lists 90,000 to 120,000 distinct CDR3 sequences, 21% occurring once. The sequencing input was axillary lymph node tissue. The receptors shown here come from a female donor with breast cancer. Some clones in this sample may be carry-over from other donors' samples.

The chain uses TRBV19 and TRBJ2-5; a possible D gene is TRBD1 (6 bases). The CDR3 length is 16 residues. Germline CDR1 and CDR2: LNHDA and SQIVND (reference sequence). Between the trimmed V and J ends, which lost 5 bases and 2 bases, there was a span of 18 bases. CDR3 DNA: TGTGCCAGTAGTGACGGGCCCTGGACAGAACAAGAGACCCAGTACTTC. Protein sequence: CASSDGPWTEQETQYF.

Of note for this clonotype: Without the conserved terminal phenylalanine or tryptophan, this CDR3 likely stems from a read error. The chain is built from TRBV28 and TRBJ2-3, with a possible D match to TRBD2 (7 bases). Germline V gives CDR1 MDHEN, CDR2 SYDVKM. Trimming left V 5 bases short and J 1 base short, with 13 bases between. The CDR3 totals 15 residues. Here the CDR3 reads CASSRGAAGTDTQYL. CDR3 nucleotide sequence: TGTGCCAGCAGTCGGGGGGCGGCTGGCACAGATACGCAGTATCTT.

By frequency in the sample, this clonotype is medium-sized. This chain joins TRBV20-1 and TRBJ1-5; D is uncertain. The length of the CDR3 is 18 residues. V lost 3 bases and J 0 bases, leaving 21 bases between the germline ends. Germline V gene sequence: CDR1 DFQATT, CDR2 SNEGSKA (reference sequence). This chain's CDR3 is CSASPTLLDGYSNQPQHF. The CDR3 region has the DNA TGCAGTGCTAGCCCAACCCTTCTGGACGGCTATAGCAATCAGCCCCAGCATTTT.

In the case of this clonotype: It may be a read error: a sequence one base away is much more abundant. The J gene is TRBJ2-4, the V gene TRBV24-1; D may be TRBD2 (5 bases). The V and J ends lost 3 bases and 3 bases respectively, with 14 bases between them. The length of the CDR3 is 16 residues. Germline V CDR1 and CDR2: KGHDR, SFDVKD. CDR3 sequence: CATSDLSLGVKNIQYF. CDR3 coding DNA: TGTGCCACCAGTGATCTCTCCCTGGGAGTCAAAAACATTCAGTACTTC.

In its sample, this clonotype was seen many times. The DNA for the CDR3 is TGTGCCAGCAGCCAGGACAGGGTGGGGAGATACGAGCAGTACTTC. It is translated as CASSQDRVGRYEQYF. This chain joins TRBV4-2 and TRBJ2-7; TRBD1 matches 8 bases. The CDR3 is 15 amino acids. Germline loops: CDR1 LGHNA, CDR2 YNFKEQ. V lost 3 bases, J lost 4 bases, and 8 bases stayed unmatched.

This clonotype was seen more than once but under ten times. CDR3 sequence reads: CASSPNRRGETQYF. DNA for the CDR3: TGTGCCAGCTCCCCCAACCGGCGGGGAGAGACCCAGTACTTC. The J gene is TRBJ2-5, the V gene TRBV18, with D possibly being TRBD2 (6 bases). The CDR3 has 14 residues. V was shortened by 6 bases and J by 4 bases, with 15 bases between the two germline ends. Looked up from germline, CDR1 is KGHSH and CDR2 is LQKENI.

This clonotype was seen ten or more times. The chain recombines TRBV11-2 with TRBJ2-7; 12 bases are a match to TRBD2. Trimming removed 7 bases from V and 2 bases from J; junction bases left unmatched: 3. The CDR3 contains 14 residues. CDR1 is SGHAT and CDR2 is FQNNGV in the germline V gene. CDR3 protein: CASTLAGGPYEQYF. Written as DNA, the CDR3 is TGTGCCAGCACCCTAGCGGGAGGGCCCTACGAGCAGTACTTC.

This clonotype has a count of ten or more. V is TRBV20-1 and J is TRBJ2-1, with a possible D match to TRBD2 (6 bases). Germline V CDR1 and CDR2: DFQATT, SNEGSKA (reference sequence). The CDR3 length is 14 residues. V lost 5 bases and J 0 bases, leaving 11 bases between the germline ends. The CDR3, as DNA: TGCAGTGCTTTGCGGGGAAGCTCCTACAATGAGCAGTTCTTC. Protein: CSALRGSSYNEQFF.

Ten or more counts support this clonotype. The chain carries TRBV6-1 and TRBJ2-7; D gene ambiguous. This CDR3 has 12 amino acids. CDR1 MNHNS and CDR2 SASEGT come from the germline V gene. V was pared by 3 bases and J by 1 base, with 4 bases between. The CDR3 region is CASSDFSYEQYF. The CDR3 coding sequence is TGTGCCAGCAGTGATTTTTCCTACGAGCAGTACTTC.

On this clonotype: Here the CDR3 omits its conserved ending phenylalanine or tryptophan, so a read error is the likely source. The chain uses TRBV4-1 and TRBJ2-7, with D uncertain. Trimming shortened V by 1 base and J by 0 bases, and 19 bases separated the two germline ends. The germline V gene has CDR1 MGHRA and CDR2 YSYEKL. The CDR3 contains 18 residues. Written as DNA, the CDR3 is TGCGCCAGCAGCCAAGGCAAGGGTAACAACCCTATCTCCTACGAGCAGTACCTC. As protein: CASSQGKGNNPISYEQYL.

Concerning this clonotype: A read error may be the cause here, since a much bigger clone is one base away. The rearrangement joins TRBV20-1 to TRBJ2-1, with D perhaps matching TRBD1 (6 bases). The CDR3 consists of 14 residues. CDR1 is DFQATT and CDR2 is SNEGSKA in the germline V gene (reference sequence). Here the CDR3 reads CSARVPGHNNKQFF. DNA for the CDR3: TGCAGTGCTAGAGTCCCGGGACATAACAATAAGCAGTTCTTC.

As concerns this clonotype: This may come from a read error, since a much larger clone is one base off. The chain recombines TRBV30 with TRBJ2-7, with D unclear. Trimming removed 4 bases at V and 6 bases at J, with 10 bases between. Germline V CDR1 and CDR2: GTSNPN, SVGIG (reference sequence). The CDR3 covers 11 residues. The CDR3 sequence: CAWNTGAEQYF. CDR3 nucleotide sequence: TGTGCCTGGAATACCGGTGCCGAGCAGTACTTC.

There are many counts of this clonotype. The chain employs TRBV12-3 or TRBV12-4 and TRBJ2-5; D uncertain. V was clipped by 6 bases and J by 5 bases, with 7 bases between them. The CDR3 loop spans 11 amino acids. In DNA, the CDR3 is TGTGCCAGCAGAGATTTGGAGACCCAGTACTTC. It translates to CASRDLETQYF.

The chain carries TRBV3-1 and TRBJ2-7; 9 positions agree with TRBD1. J was trimmed by 1 base and V by 5 bases; bases with no gene match: 3. Germline V gene sequence: CDR1 LGHDT, CDR2 YNNKEL (reference sequence). The CDR3 spans 14 residues. For the CDR3, the DNA is TGTGCCAGCAGCGAGACAGGGGGGTCCTACGAGCAGTACTTC. Its translation: CASSETGGSYEQYF.

DNA for the CDR3: TGTGCCAGTAGGCGGGGGGGCCAGAACATTCAGTACTTC. This sequence encodes CASRRGGQNIQYF. The rearrangement uses TRBV19 and TRBJ2-4; 9 positions agree with TRBD2. Looked up from germline, CDR1 is LNHDA and CDR2 is SQIVND (reference sequence). With 6 bases clipped from V and 7 bases from J, the junction kept 4 bases outside the gene matches. There are 13 residues in the CDR3. The full variable domain, its missing parts supplied by reference TRBV19 and TRBJ2-4, is DGGITQSPKYLFRKEGQNVTLSCEQNLNHDAMYWYRQDPGQGLRLIYYSQIVNDFQKGDIAEGYSVSREKKESFPLTVTSAQKNPTAFYLCASRRGGQNIQYFGAGTRLSVL.

The chain is built from TRBV18 and TRBJ2-5, with D maybe TRBD2 (6 bases). The CDR3 is 15 residues long. Trimming stripped 2 bases from V and 1 base from J, with 11 bases between. Looked up from germline, CDR1 is KGHSH and CDR2 is LQKENI. DNA for the CDR3: TGTGCCAGCTCACCAACCCCGGGACTCCAAGAGACCCAGTACTTC. Translation gives CASSPTPGLQETQYF. Variable domain in full (rest from reference TRBV18 and TRBJ2-5): NAGVMQNPRHLVRRRGQEARLRCSPMKGHSHVYWYRQLPEEGLKFMVYLQKENIIDESGMPKERFSAEFPKEGPSILRIQQVVRGDSAAYFCASSPTPGLQETQYFGPGTRLLVL.

The CDR3, as DNA: TGTGCCAGTGCCTTTTATGGGACTGGGGTAAGCAATGAGCAGTTCTTC. The encoded protein is CASAFYGTGVSNEQFF. The V gene is TRBV19, the J gene TRBJ2-1; TRBD2 is a possible D gene (6 bases). Germline CDR1 and CDR2: LNHDA and SQIVND (reference sequence). The CDR3 covers 16 residues. Deletions cut 8 bases from V and 6 bases from J, with 23 bases between. Looking up the rest from reference TRBV19 and TRBJ2-1 gives the full variable domain: DGGITQSPKYLFRKEGQNVTLSCEQNLNHDAMYWYRQDPGQGLRLIYYSQIVNDFQKGDIAEGYSVSREKKESFPLTVTSAQKNPTAFYLCASAFYGTGVSNEQFFGPGTRLTVL.

There are many counts of this clonotype. Here the CDR3 DNA reads TGTGCCAGCAGCTTAACAGGGAAGGAGCCACAAGATACGCAGTATTTT. It codes for CASSLTGKEPQDTQYF. The chain has TRBV7-3 and TRBJ2-3; D is uncertain. The CDR3 totals 16 residues. Germline V lookup: CDR1 SGHTA, CDR2 FQGTGA. V dropped 0 bases and J dropped 5 bases, with 15 bases sitting between them.

This clonotype was seen many times. The rearrangement uses TRBV6-5 and TRBJ2-7; 11 bases are a match to TRBD2. This CDR3 is 14 amino acids long. Germline V CDR1 and CDR2: MNHEY, SVGAGI. V shed 7 bases and J 1 base; nucleotides not matched to a gene: 3. CDR3 sequence reads: CASTGLAGSYEQYF. The CDR3 DNA reads TGTGCCAGCACCGGACTAGCGGGTTCCTACGAGCAGTACTTC.

Ten or more counts support this clonotype. The chain has TRBV7-8 and TRBJ2-5; possibly TRBD1 or TRBD2 for D (5 bases each). V lost 3 bases to trimming and J lost 2 bases, with 10 bases between them. The CDR3 covers 14 residues. The germline CDR1 and CDR2 sequences are SGHVS and FQNEAQ. CDR3 residues: CASSFGGGQETQYF. The CDR3 DNA follows: TGTGCCAGCAGCTTTGGGGGTGGGCAAGAGACCCAGTACTTC.

Ten or more counts support this clonotype. The CDR3 bases are TGTGCCAGCAGCTGGGACATCGGAGCCGGGGAGCTGTTTTTT. Residues: CASSWDIGAGELFF. The rearrangement uses TRBV5-5 and TRBJ2-2; perhaps TRBD1 as D (6 bases). Trimming pared 3 bases from V and 6 bases from J, leaving 12 bases between. Germline loops: CDR1 SGHKS, CDR2 YYEKEE (reference sequence). The CDR3 is 14 amino acids.

This clonotype was counted many times. CDR3 residues: CSAKSGSSYNEQFF. For the CDR3, the DNA is TGCAGTGCTAAAAGCGGGAGCTCCTACAATGAGCAGTTCTTC. The chain uses TRBV20-1 and TRBJ2-1, with 8 bases fitting TRBD2. CDR3 length: 14 amino acids. Germline V gene sequence: CDR1 DFQATT, CDR2 SNEGSKA (reference sequence). V shed 4 bases, J shed 0 bases, and the junction held 2 bases outside the gene matches.

Many counts were recorded for this clonotype. The chain links TRBV15 to TRBJ1-3; D uncertain. Germline CDR1 LNHNV, CDR2 YYDKDF (reference sequence). Trimming pared 4 bases from V and 8 bases from J, leaving 12 bases between. This CDR3 has 13 amino acids. The CDR3 bases are TGTGCCACCAGCACCGACTTGGCGGACACCATATATTTT. Translated: CATSTDLADTIYF.

Ten or more counts support this clonotype. CDR3 loop: CSASKSPHSEQFF. The CDR3 DNA sequence: TGCAGTGCTAGCAAGAGCCCTCACAGTGAGCAGTTCTTC. The chain joins TRBV20-1 to TRBJ2-1; D uncertain. The CDR3 covers 13 residues. The germline V gene has CDR1 DFQATT and CDR2 SNEGSKA (reference sequence). V shed 3 bases and J shed 9 bases, with 15 bases lying between them.

The chain combines TRBV24-1 with TRBJ1-2; 10 nucleotides align to TRBD1. Trimming took 4 bases from V and 2 from J; bases not matched to a gene: 6. CDR1 and CDR2 (germline): KGHDR, SFDVKD. The length of the CDR3 is 16 residues. The CDR3 coding sequence is TGTGCCACCAGTGACCCCCCGGGACAGGGGAACTATGGCTACACCTTC. It codes for CATSDPPGQGNYGYTF.

This clonotype was found once. The chain employs TRBV7-2 and TRBJ2-3; TRBD1 aligns across 8 bases. Germline V gives CDR1 SGHTA, CDR2 FQGNSA. The CDR3 has 14 residues. J gave up 3 bases and V 7 bases, and 6 bases lay outside the gene matches. CDR3 nucleotide sequence: TGTGCCAGCACCCCAGGGGGCTGGACAGATACGCAGTATTTT. Residues: CASTPGGWTDTQYF.

About this clonotype: A much more abundant neighbour one base away suggests this may be a read error. The genes are TRBV5-1 and TRBJ2-1, with D maybe TRBD2 (6 bases). Germline V lookup: CDR1 SGHRS, CDR2 YFSETQ. This CDR3 is built from 12 residues. V lost 4 bases and J 9 bases, leaving 11 bases between the germline ends. CDR3 residues: CASSGTDVEQFF. In DNA form, the CDR3 reads TGCGCCAGCAGCGGGACTGATGTTGAGCAGTTCTTC.

This clonotype was recorded a few times. This sequence may be a read error, since a much larger clone differs from it by one base. This chain links TRBV6-6 with TRBJ2-7; no firm D call. Germline CDR1 and CDR2: MNHNY and SVGAGI (reference sequence). CDR3 size: 13 residues. In nucleotides, the CDR3 is TGTGCCAGCAGTTACGAATCTTACTACGAGCAGCACTTC. It yields the protein CASSYESYYEQHF.

This clonotype was seen repeatedly, ten times or more. CDR3 region: CASSESDRTYNEQFF. The CDR3 DNA reads TGTGCCAGCAGCGAGAGTGACCGTACCTACAATGAGCAGTTCTTC. The chain couples TRBV11-2 to TRBJ2-1; no clear D gene. Per the germline V gene, CDR1 is SGHAT and CDR2 is FQNNGV. The CDR3 covers 15 residues. V was pared by 5 bases and J by 2 bases, with 13 bases between.

V usage is TRBV2 and J usage is TRBJ1-1, with no clear D. Germline CDR1 SNHLY, CDR2 FYNNEI. The CDR3 sequence is 11 residues long. Trimming took off 8 bases at V and 12 bases at J, with 16 bases between the two ends. In nucleotides, the CDR3 is TGTGCCAGCGCTGTGGACGCAGAAACTTTCTTT. This codes for CASAVDAETFF.